The clone carrying this T cell receptor beta chain was counted a few times. TCRdb used MiXCR to reprocess the 5' RACE reads, holding one entry per CDR3 protein. Of tens of thousands of distinct CDR3 sequences in the sample, 16% were seen once. These data are taken from a study of early T cells in non-severe SARS-CoV-2 infection. Germline values: CDR1 KGHSH, CDR2 LQKENI. Trimming at V came to 2 bases and at J to 3 bases, leaving 6 bases not matched to a gene. The CDR3 extends over 15 amino acids. This clonotype was obtained from an adult who was a healthcare worker with PCR-confirmed SARS-CoV-2 infection or an uninfected control (not recorded which). The material was whole blood, obtained at baseline. The V call is TRBV18, the J call TRBJ2-7; 8 bases are shared with TRBD2. As DNA, the CDR3 is TGTGCCAGCTCACCAAGCCCGGGAGGGGACTACGAGCAGTACTTC. As protein: CASSPSPGGDYEQYF.